Below, one TCR beta chain is given with its context. Its binding antigen is unknown. Base qualities are missing; no much larger clone stands one base away. The library came from the immunoSEQ multiplex PCR assay. The multiplex PCR relied on a mix of 60 forward primers for TCR Vbeta segments and 13 reverse primers for TCR Jbeta segments. The CDR3 region of rearranged TCR beta genes was amplified from genomic DNA by a multiplex PCR assay. Amplified TCR beta libraries were sequenced as 87-base-pair reads on the Illumina HiSeq System. The study's processing was this. In a later analysis, 70 million to 95 million unique TCR beta chains were counted across the 500 to 850 repertoires, and around 11 million of these chains were shared by at least two donors. A nearest-neighbor algorithm error-corrected the raw reads and collapsed the reads into unique sequences, merging closely related sequences to remove PCR and sequencing errors. CDR3 sequences were aligned to IMGT reference sequences to assign V, D and J gene segments. For a sequence to be retained, a match of at least six nucleotides was required to both a V gene segment and a J gene segment. Rearrangements were classified as productive when the CDR3 lacked stop codons and remained in frame with V and J, and all other rearrangements were classified as non-productive. Following IMGT convention, CDR3 was defined as the stretch from the second conserved V-encoded cysteine to the conserved J-encoded phenylalanine. The earlier analysis of about 590 of the donors excluded sequences that lacked an unambiguous match to a single V gene segment. An earlier analysis of around 600 of the donors classified V segments as functional when productive rearrangements were above 56.7% and as segregating when the standard deviation between donors was above 5%. A statistical classification framework was built to diagnose cytomegalovirus status from the catalog of TCR beta chain sequences. In a later analysis, TCR nucleotide sequences were compared against IMGT/GENE-DB human TR gene sequences so that V and J genes could be assigned. Using the TCRdist pipeline, a later analysis assigned CDR3 sequences along with most-parsimonious VDJ recombination scenarios. In a later analysis, each TCR beta chain was defined by its CDR3 amino acid sequence together with its V-gene family, and reads lacking a unique V-gene family were excluded. In a later analysis, 500 to 650 highly shared, low-generation-probability nucleotide sequences were removed to address suspected cross-contamination and a sequencing artifact. In a later analysis, a clonal expansion index was calculated for each public chain from normalized within-repertoire ranks of inferred template counts. In a later analysis, generation probabilities were computed using a VDJ recombination model fitted to out-of-frame rearrangements, and the results were checked against IGoR. In a later analysis, hypergeometric tests were used to score TCR-TCR, TCR-HLA and TCR-CMV co-occurrence, with a repertoire-size bias correction applied to TCR pairs. False discovery rates were estimated in a later analysis by permuting HLA or CMV assignments 20 times. In a later analysis, co-occurring TCRs were grouped using DBSCAN, with TCRdist sequence similarity added in when clustering inside HLA-allele-positive subsets. For co-occurrence clustering, repertoires with fewer than 30,000 or more than 120,000 public chains were excluded, along with several repertoires with anomalous nucleotide sharing. This immuneACCESS table, as held by TCRdb, lists in-frame sequences with V and J called but not all clones. Of the missing ones, under half trace to an unresolved V gene in checked studies; the others have no known cause. The V and J calls and clone size come from that table; D and trimming were worked out from the DNA. Across this sample there are roughly 160,000 clones, with 65% to 85% seen only once. Over 1.1% of the sample is held by the ten biggest clonotypes.

In total, 600 or so healthy bone marrow donors made up the cohort. At the time of sampling, every cohort member was nominally healthy, though immune exposures that went unrecorded were likely present. The donor tested CMV seronegative and was one of the 352 seronegative cohort members. A peripheral blood sample was collected from each donor, and TCR beta sequencing was performed on peripheral blood mononuclear cells. The Qiagen DNeasy Blood Extraction Kit was used to extract genomic DNA from the blood cell samples. From the germline V gene, CDR1 is SQVTM and CDR2 is ANQGSEA. The CDR3 runs 14 amino acids, cysteine and phenylalanine included. Only CDR3 DNA remains: 42 bases, in frame from the first base. The germline ends are 13 bases apart after V is trimmed by 5 bases and J by 1 base. This specimen belongs to a study of cytomegalovirus exposure and HLA in healthy donors listed by TCRdb under 2017. Describing the broader study: In an earlier analysis of roughly 590 of the donors, approximately 260 Gb of sequence data and some 120 million unique TCR beta sequences from 150 million to 200 million T cells were reported. An early release covering some 640 HLA-typed donors comprised roughly 300 gigabases of sequencing data and tens of millions of unique TCR sequences. The genetic ancestry cluster associated with self-reported Caucasian donors included roughly four fifths of the roughly 400 genotyped donors. Because of strong linkage in the cohort, five DR-DQ haplotypes were treated as single units for association and clustering. The study was designed to test whether signatures of past pathogen exposure could be identified by cataloging public T cell receptors. In a later analysis, previously published TCR beta repertoires from 550 to 750 donors were re-analyzed and high-resolution HLA genotyping was added so that TCR occurrence patterns could be studied. The T cell repertoires of under 700 subjects were profiled by immunosequencing and related to cytomegalovirus serostatus. Class I and class II HLA loci were covered by the typing at four-digit resolution. The study combined high-throughput TCR immunosequencing, statistical association of individual TCRs with disease status, and machine learning to predict cytomegalovirus infection status. All discovery cohort repertoires had been generated on a single sequencing platform. Typing coverage differed by locus: A, B, C, DRB1 and DQB1 were typed in roughly 620-630 donors, DQA1 in roughly 500, DPA1 in 600 to 610, and DPB1 in about 450. An earlier analysis of some 500 of the donors used high-throughput TCR beta sequencing to judge whether each TCR beta V gene segment behaved as functional or pseudogenic. Along with the roughly 710-subject first cohort, a separate validation cohort of over 90 different subjects was used. In the later analysis, no new phenotypic data were used to find candidate immune exposures; instead, reliance was placed on TCR beta sequences and their occurrence across donors. Donor age, sex, ethnicity and CMV serostatus were compiled together with the repertoire data. Across approximately 400 genotyped donors of the cohort, an average of approximately 240,000 unique TCR beta nucleotide sequences per donor were sequenced, and 15% to 20% of those sequences were non-productive. A later genetic analysis used genome-wide SNP genotypes for about 65% of the roughly 670 donors, treating that subset as a discovery cohort.

What the study reported, not specific to this receptor: It was suggested by the authors that the approach could potentially be generalized to other disease states and immunological phenotypes. Correlated functional status among segregating V segments might reflect linkage disequilibrium, but an unknown experimental factor could not be ruled out. A few of the identified cytomegalovirus-associated TCR beta chains were confirmed in vitro to be specific for cytomegalovirus antigens. The study gave a list of some 150 TCR beta chains associated with cytomegalovirus. While some public TCRs were present in many individuals, most TCR sequences turned up only very rarely across donors. In a later genetic analysis, a missense DCLRE1C variant was associated with V-gene and J-gene trimming of TCR beta chains, and the association was replicated in an independent cohort. According to a later genetic analysis, donors in an Asian-associated ancestry cluster had fewer N-insertions in productive TCRs than the roughly 670-donor mean. In a later analysis, HLA-associated TCR beta chains were found to be more clonally expanded and to have lower generation probabilities than equally common non-associated chains. For the cohort, immune exposure information was limited to CMV serostatus. The earlier analysis of around 600 of the donors excluded fewer than 20 rarely observed V segments, including chromosome 9 orphons, because counts were too low. In a later analysis, around 17,000 TCR beta sequences were associated with specific HLA alleles at a false discovery rate of 0.05. A later analysis found that TCR association rates varied across HLA loci, with DRB1 alleles showing the most associated TCRs and HLA-C alleles the fewest. According to a later analysis, parvovirus B19, influenza, CMV and Epstein-Barr virus appeared linked to several top co-occurrence clusters. Only TCR beta chains were sequenced in this cohort, and the absence of alpha or paired-chain data limited detectable features. An earlier analysis of 450 to 750 of the donors showed that most TCR beta V segments appeared in productive rearrangements either about 87% or about 30% of the time, which broadly matched IMGT annotations. Most CMV-associated TCR beta chains appeared to be HLA-restricted in a later analysis, and the HLA associations seemed to be driven largely by CMV exposure. The 87-base-pair reads could not distinguish some IMGT-functional V segments, including TRBV6-2 and TRBV6-3, so those segments were excluded. A further reported finding was that TCR beta sequences accurately predicted the HLA-A and HLA-B alleles for most subjects in the first cohort. When HLA alleles, especially DR and DQ, strongly co-occurred, TCR associations were difficult to assign to individual alleles. Because HLA typing was unavailable for some donors at each locus, only the typed subset was used in association tests. The classifier was reported to diagnose cytomegalovirus status with high specificity and sensitivity in both the original and validation cohorts. A cluster of highly shared sequence variants was judged likely to be a technical artifact of the sequencing pipeline. Presence/absence analyses assumed roughly uniform sequencing depth across donors, an assumption that may not hold.

The sequencing input was PBMCs. Here the chain combines TRBV29-1 and TRBJ2-3; possibly the D gene is TRBD2, per 6 matching bases. This TCR came from a man aged 55 to 70 in good health and CMV-seronegative. The DNA is TGCAGCGTTTCATCGGGGGAACGCACAGATACGCAGTATTTT. It translates to CSVSSGERTDTQYF.